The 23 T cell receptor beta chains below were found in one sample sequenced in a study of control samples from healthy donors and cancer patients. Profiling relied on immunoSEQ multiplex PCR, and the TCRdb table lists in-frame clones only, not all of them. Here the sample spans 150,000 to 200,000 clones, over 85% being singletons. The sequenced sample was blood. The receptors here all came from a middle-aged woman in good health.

The CDR3 region is CASRSNPGTGATGELFF. CDR3 coding DNA: TGTGCCAGCAGGTCGAACCCCGGGACAGGGGCCACCGGGGAGCTGTTTTTT. The chain employs TRBV7-2 and TRBJ2-2, with 10 positions matching TRBD1. The CDR3 sequence is 17 residues long. Germline loops: CDR1 SGHTA, CDR2 FQGNSA. V lost 6 bases and J lost 4; bases outside the gene matches: 11.

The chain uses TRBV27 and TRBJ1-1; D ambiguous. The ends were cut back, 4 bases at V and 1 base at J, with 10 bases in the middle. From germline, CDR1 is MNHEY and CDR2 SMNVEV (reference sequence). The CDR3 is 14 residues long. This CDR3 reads CASSSSWKNTEAFF. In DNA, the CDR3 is TGTGCCAGCAGTTCATCCTGGAAGAACACTGAAGCTTTCTTT.

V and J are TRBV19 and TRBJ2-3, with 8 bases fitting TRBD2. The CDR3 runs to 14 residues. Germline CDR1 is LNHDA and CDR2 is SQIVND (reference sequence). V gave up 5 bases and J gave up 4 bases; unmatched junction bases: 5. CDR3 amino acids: CASSGGLGADTQYF. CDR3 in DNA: TGTGCCAGTAGTGGGGGACTAGGCGCAGATACGCAGTATTTT.

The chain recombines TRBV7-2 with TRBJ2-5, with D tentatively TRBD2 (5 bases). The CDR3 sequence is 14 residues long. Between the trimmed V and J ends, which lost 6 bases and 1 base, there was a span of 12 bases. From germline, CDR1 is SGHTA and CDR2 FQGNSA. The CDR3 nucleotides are TGTGCCAGCAGGAGATCCGGGGTCCAAGAGACCCAGTACTTC. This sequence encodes CASRRSGVQETQYF.

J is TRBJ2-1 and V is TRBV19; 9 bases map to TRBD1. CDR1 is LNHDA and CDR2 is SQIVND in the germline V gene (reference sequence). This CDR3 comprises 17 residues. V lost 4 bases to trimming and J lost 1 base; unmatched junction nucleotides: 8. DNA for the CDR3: TGTGCCAGTAGTACCACCGGGACAGGGATGTCCTACAATGAGCAGTTCTTC. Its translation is CASSTTGTGMSYNEQFF.

CDR3 nucleotide sequence: TGTGCCAGCAGCCTCATCAAGGTGGGCGAGCAGTACTTC. Amino acid sequence: CASSLIKVGEQYF. This chain links TRBV3-1 (or the pseudogene TRBV3-2) with TRBJ2-7; unclear D gene. Per the germline V gene, CDR1 is LGHDT and CDR2 is YNNKEL (reference sequence). This CDR3 spans 13 amino acids. The V and J ends lost 4 bases and 6 bases respectively, with 13 bases between them.

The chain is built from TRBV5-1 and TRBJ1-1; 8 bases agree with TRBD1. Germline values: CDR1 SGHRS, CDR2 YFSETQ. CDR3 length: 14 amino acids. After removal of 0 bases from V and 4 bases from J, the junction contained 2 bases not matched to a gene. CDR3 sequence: CASSLGQGPTEAFF. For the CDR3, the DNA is TGCGCCAGCAGCTTGGGACAGGGGCCCACTGAAGCTTTCTTT. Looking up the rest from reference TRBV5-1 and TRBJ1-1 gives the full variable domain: KAGVTQTPRYLIKTRGQQVTLSCSPISGHRSVSWYQQTPGQGLQFLFEYFSETQRNKGNFPGRFSGRQFSNSRSEMNVSTLELGDSALYLCASSLGQGPTEAFFGQGTRLTVV.

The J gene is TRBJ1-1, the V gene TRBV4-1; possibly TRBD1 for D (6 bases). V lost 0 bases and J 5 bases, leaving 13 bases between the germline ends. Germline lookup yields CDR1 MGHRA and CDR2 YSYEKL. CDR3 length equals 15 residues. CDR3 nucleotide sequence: TGCGCCAGCAGCCAAGACCAACAGGGTAGGACTGAAGCTTTCTTT. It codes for CASSQDQQGRTEAFF.

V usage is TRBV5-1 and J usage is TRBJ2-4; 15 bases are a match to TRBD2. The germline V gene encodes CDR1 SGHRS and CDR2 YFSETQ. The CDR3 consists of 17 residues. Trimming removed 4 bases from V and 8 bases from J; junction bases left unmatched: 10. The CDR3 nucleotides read TGCGCCAGCAGCCCAATCGGACTAGCGGGGGGGCTAGACATTCAGTACTTC. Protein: CASSPIGLAGGLDIQYF.

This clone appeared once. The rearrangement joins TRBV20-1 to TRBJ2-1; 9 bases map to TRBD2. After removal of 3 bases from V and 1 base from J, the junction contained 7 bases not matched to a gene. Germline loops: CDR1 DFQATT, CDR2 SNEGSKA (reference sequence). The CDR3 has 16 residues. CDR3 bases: TGCAGTGCTAGTAGTATGCGGGGGGGATCCTACAATGAGCAGTTCTTC. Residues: CSASSMRGGSYNEQFF.

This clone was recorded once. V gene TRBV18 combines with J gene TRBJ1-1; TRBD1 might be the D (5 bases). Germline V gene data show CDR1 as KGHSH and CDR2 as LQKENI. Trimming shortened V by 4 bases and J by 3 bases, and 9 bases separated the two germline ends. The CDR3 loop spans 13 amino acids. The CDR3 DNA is TGTGCCAGCTCACTTGACAGTCACACTGAAGCTTTCTTT. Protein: CASSLDSHTEAFF.

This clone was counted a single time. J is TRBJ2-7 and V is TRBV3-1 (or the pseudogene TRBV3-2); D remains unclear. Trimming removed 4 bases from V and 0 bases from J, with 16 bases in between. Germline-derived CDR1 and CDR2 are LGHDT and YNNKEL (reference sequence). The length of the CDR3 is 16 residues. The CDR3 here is CASSPRRVAYSYEQYF. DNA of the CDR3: TGTGCCAGCAGCCCTAGGAGAGTTGCGTACTCCTACGAGCAGTACTTC.

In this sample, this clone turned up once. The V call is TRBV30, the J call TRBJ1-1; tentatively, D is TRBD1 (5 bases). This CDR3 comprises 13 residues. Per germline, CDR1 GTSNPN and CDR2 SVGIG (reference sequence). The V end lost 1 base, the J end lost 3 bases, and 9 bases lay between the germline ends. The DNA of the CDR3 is TGTGCCTGGAGTGAAACGGGGGACACTGAAGCTTTCTTT. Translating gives CAWSETGDTEAFF.

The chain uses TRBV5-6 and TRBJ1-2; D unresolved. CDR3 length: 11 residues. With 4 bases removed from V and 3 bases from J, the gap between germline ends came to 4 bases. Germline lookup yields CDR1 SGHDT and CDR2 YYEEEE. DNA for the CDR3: TGTGCCAGCAGCAGGGACTATGGCTACACCTTC. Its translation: CASSRDYGYTF.

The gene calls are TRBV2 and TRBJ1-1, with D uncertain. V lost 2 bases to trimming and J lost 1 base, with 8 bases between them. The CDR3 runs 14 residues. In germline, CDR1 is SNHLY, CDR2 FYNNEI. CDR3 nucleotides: TGTGCCAGCAGTGAACCGGGCACGAACACTGAAGCTTTCTTT. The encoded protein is CASSEPGTNTEAFF. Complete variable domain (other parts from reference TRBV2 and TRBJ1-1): EPEVTQTPSHQVTQMGQEVILRCVPISNHLYFYWYRQILGQKVEFLVSFYNNEISEKSEIFDDQFSVERPDGSNFTLKIRSTKLEDSAMYFCASSEPGTNTEAFFGQGTRLTVV.

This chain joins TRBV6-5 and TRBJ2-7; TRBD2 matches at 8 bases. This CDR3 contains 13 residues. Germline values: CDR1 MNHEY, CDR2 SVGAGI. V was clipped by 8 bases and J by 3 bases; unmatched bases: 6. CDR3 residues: CASSTREVYEQYF. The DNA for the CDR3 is TGTGCCAGCTCCACGCGGGAGGTCTACGAGCAGTACTTC.

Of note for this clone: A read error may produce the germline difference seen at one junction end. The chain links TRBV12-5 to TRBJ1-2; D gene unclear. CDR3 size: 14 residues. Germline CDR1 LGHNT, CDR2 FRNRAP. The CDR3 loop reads CASALNRAGYGYTF. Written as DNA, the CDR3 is TGTGCTAGTGCTTTGAACCGGGCGGGCTATGGCTACACCTTC.

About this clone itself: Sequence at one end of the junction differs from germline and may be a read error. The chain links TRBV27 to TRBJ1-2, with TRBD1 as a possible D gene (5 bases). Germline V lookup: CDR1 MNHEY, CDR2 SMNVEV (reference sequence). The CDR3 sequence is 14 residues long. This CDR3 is CASSLSTANYGYTF. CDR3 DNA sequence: TGTGCCAGCAGTCTATCGACAGCTAACTATGGCTACACCTTC.

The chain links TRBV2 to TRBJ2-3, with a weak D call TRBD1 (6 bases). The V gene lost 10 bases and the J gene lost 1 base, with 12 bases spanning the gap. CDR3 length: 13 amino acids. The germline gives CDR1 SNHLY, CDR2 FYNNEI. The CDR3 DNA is TGTGCCATCTCGGGACACCGCACAGATACGCAGTATTTT. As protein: CAISGHRTDTQYF.

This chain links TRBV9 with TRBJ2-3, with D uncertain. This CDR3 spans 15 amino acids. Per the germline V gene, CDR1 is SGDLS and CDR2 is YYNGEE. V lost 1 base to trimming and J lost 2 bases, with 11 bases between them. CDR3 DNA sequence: TGTGCCAGCAGCGTAATCCCAACGACCACAGATACGCAGTATTTT. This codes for CASSVIPTTTDTQYF.

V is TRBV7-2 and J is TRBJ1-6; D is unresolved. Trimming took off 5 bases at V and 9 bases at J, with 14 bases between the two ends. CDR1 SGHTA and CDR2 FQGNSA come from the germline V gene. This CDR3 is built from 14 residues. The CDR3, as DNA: TGTGCCAGCAGCAGCGATGCCCGAATTTCACCCCTCCACTTT. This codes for CASSSDARISPLHF.

The CDR3 bases are TGTGCCAGCAGTCGGTGGGCGGGAGGCTCCGGGGAGCTGTTTTTT. It translates to CASSRWAGGSGELFF. The chain joins TRBV27 to TRBJ2-2; 8 bases are shared with TRBD2. Losses at the gene ends were 5 bases for V and 6 bases for J; bases not matched to a gene: 8. The germline V gene encodes CDR1 MNHEY and CDR2 SMNVEV (reference sequence). CDR3 length equals 15 residues.

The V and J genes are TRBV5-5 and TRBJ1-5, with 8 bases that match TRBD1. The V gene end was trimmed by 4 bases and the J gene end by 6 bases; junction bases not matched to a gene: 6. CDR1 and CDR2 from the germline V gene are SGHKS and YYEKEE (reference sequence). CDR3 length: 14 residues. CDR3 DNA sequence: TGTGCCAGCAGCCTGGACAGGGTGGCTCAGCCCCAGCATTTT. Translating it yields CASSLDRVAQPQHF. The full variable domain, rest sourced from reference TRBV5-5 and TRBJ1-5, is DAGVTQSPTHLIKTRGQQVTLRCSPISGHKSVSWYQQVLGQGPQFIFQYYEKEERGRGNFPDRFSARQFPNYSSELNVNALLLGDSALYLCASSLDRVAQPQHFGDGTRLSIL.